Listed below are T cell receptor beta chains from one sample, sequenced in a study of T cell responses to AZD1222 COVID-19 vaccine. The table came from immunoSEQ multiplex PCR; TCRdb's copy has only in-frame clones and leaves some out. The sample holds 130,000 to 150,000 clones, roughly 80% seen once. Sequenced material: peripheral blood, taken on day 0 of MenACWY control vaccination. These receptor sequences come from an adult in good health. Both conserved end residues are trimmed from each CDR3. D genes are given only for firm matches.

v_gene,d_gene,CDR3aa
TRBV7-2,-,ASSLGGGWGGANVLT
TRBV3-1/TRBV3-2,-,ASSQDGAAGGYT
TRBV3-1/TRBV3-2,-,ASSRRQTVYGYT
TRBV9,-,ASSASDTQY
TRBV27,-,ASSSRGEGYNSPLH
TRBV4-2,-,ASSQGSGRGRFSTDTQY
TRBV29-1,TRBD1,SAWDRGYYEQY
TRBV7-9,-,ASSLLQSSQETQY
TRBV3-1/TRBV3-2,-,ASSPRDSPGGDTQY
TRBV7-7,TRBD1,ASSRGRGVPYEQY
TRBV28,-,ASRKQGNTEAF
TRBV29-1,TRBD2,SVAGGSNIQY
TRBV19,-,ASSLEYYEGYT
TRBV20-1,TRBD1,SARRTGEQF
TRBV10-1,-,ASSSLGAGNTQY
TRBV7-2,TRBD2,ASSFGTSGGARETQY
TRBV11-2,TRBD2,ASSSRTSGYNEQF
TRBV5-1,-,ASSLGAIPNEKLF
TRBV19,-,ASSIDRVGNEQF
TRBV5-4,-,ASSLGTPWTNTGELF
TRBV13,-,ASLEMRGAVHEQY
TRBV3-1/TRBV3-2,-,ASSQDRVPGNTIY
TRBV6-1,-,ASSEAGRTGYT
TRBV29-1,-,SVGGHSQPQH
TRBV27,-,ASSLEGHSSYNEQF
TRBV9,TRBD1,ASSDPRQGGSPLH
TRBV7-2,-,ASSISAGAIAYEQY
TRBV7-6,TRBD2,ASSLGLAGPEGTQY
TRBV2,-,ASSQTDYNEQF
TRBV18,TRBD2,ASSLQHTSGGSHRTDTQY
TRBV5-4,TRBD2,ASSSAAGEETQY
TRBV30,TRBD1,AWSPRGVIGNTIY
TRBV4-1,-,ASSLDQGGSTEAF
TRBV6-1,-,ASSAAPGGPYNEQF
TRBV19,-,ASSIGYRAAF
TRBV6-5,TRBD1,ASSYSGTGFYEQY
TRBV9,-,ASSVSGASYNEQF
TRBV6-1,TRBD1,ASRVQGSNGNTIY
TRBV6-5,-,ASSSRDMKVEQF
TRBV10-1,TRBD2,ASSFQGLAGGFYNEQF
TRBV7-9,-,ASSLGAGFYGYT
TRBV18,TRBD1,ASSPRTGFTDTQY
TRBV27,TRBD1,ASRWQGATTEAF
TRBV9,TRBD2,ASSSLSGGPNNEQF
TRBV9,TRBD1,ASSPRQGGNTEAF
TRBV7-8,-,ASSLQGLDQPQH
TRBV29-1,-,SVAVGEPTDTQY
TRBV7-2,-,ASSRRTGADTQY
TRBV6-4,-,ASSGQLTGELF
TRBV7-6,-,ASSPRVERTGELF
TRBV6-5,-,ASSYGLQGSVGYT
TRBV7-6,TRBD2,ASSLGPRLAETQY
TRBV10-3,-,AISESKGTDTQY